The 21 T cell receptor beta chains below come from one sample, sequenced in a study of cytomegalovirus exposure and HLA in healthy donors. Amplification used 60 Vbeta primers and 13 Jbeta primers. The data were produced by immunoSEQ multiplex PCR, yet TCRdb's version contains in-frame clones alone and is incomplete. The data contain 170,000 or so clones, around four fifths of them singletons. The sample taken for sequencing was PBMCs. The receptors were sampled from a girl aged 10 to 17 in good health and CMV-seropositive.

Of note for this clone: A read error may account for a junction end that differs from germline. The CDR3 here is CASSAENLQGANEELFF. CDR3 bases: TGTGCCAGCAGCGCTGAAAACCTACAGGGGGCGAATGAAGAACTGTTTTTT. The chain links TRBV9 to TRBJ1-4; 9 nucleotides align to TRBD1. Germline CDR1 SGDLS, CDR2 YYNGEE. The CDR3 length is 17 residues. Combining the CDR3 with reference TRBV9 and TRBJ1-4 gives the whole variable domain DSGVTQTPKHLITATGQRVTLRCSPRSGDLSVYWYQQSLDQGLQFLIQYYNGEERAKGNILERFSAQQFPDLHSELNLSSLELGDSALYFCASSAENLQGANEELFFGSGTQLSVL.

V usage is TRBV7-9 and J usage is TRBJ1-4; no reliable D call. The germline gives CDR1 SEHNR, CDR2 FQNEAQ (reference sequence). The CDR3 runs 14 residues. The ends were cut back, 3 bases at V and 3 bases at J, with 8 bases in the middle. DNA of the CDR3: TGTGCCAGCAGCTTGGGAGGACCTAATGAAAAACTGTTTTTT. Protein product: CASSLGGPNEKLFF.

V gene TRBV14 combines with J gene TRBJ1-1; possible D gene TRBD1, 6 bases. The CDR3 sequence is 16 residues long. V was cut by 5 bases and J by 7 bases, with 23 bases left in between. Germline-derived CDR1 and CDR2 are SGHDN and FVKESK. CDR3 DNA: TGTGCCAGCAGCTACAGGCATCCTACAGGGATGGGTGAAGCTTTCTTT. Its protein product is CASSYRHPTGMGEAFF.

The CDR3 loop reads CASSLYVGQGDPYGYTF. The CDR3 region has the DNA TGTGCCAGCAGCTTATACGTTGGACAGGGCGATCCTTATGGCTACACCTTC. The rearrangement joins TRBV11-3 to TRBJ1-2; 8 positions agree with TRBD1. Trimming at V came to 2 bases and at J to 5 bases, leaving 13 bases not matched to a gene. CDR1 is SGHNT, CDR2 YENEEA, per germline. The CDR3 loop spans 17 amino acids.

J is TRBJ2-5 and V is TRBV10-3; 10 nucleotides agree with TRBD2. Trimming removed 4 bases from V and 3 bases from J; junction bases left unmatched: 11. Germline loops: CDR1 ENHRY, CDR2 SYGVKD. The length of the CDR3 is 17 residues. This CDR3 reads CAISVASGGAGKETQYF. The DNA for the CDR3 is TGTGCCATCAGTGTGGCGAGCGGGGGGGCGGGTAAAGAGACCCAGTACTTC.

The V gene is TRBV5-1, the J gene TRBJ1-4; maybe TRBD1 (5 bases). The length of the CDR3 is 14 residues. The V gene lost 10 bases and the J gene lost 0 bases, with 13 bases spanning the gap. Germline V gene lookup returns CDR1 SGHRS and CDR2 YFSETQ. The CDR3 spells CAGPGVTTNEKLFF. In nucleotides, the CDR3 is TGCGCCGGGCCGGGGGTCACAACTAATGAAAAACTGTTTTTT. Combining the CDR3 with reference TRBV5-1 and TRBJ1-4 gives the whole variable domain KAGVTQTPRYLIKTRGQQVTLSCSPISGHRSVSWYQQTPGQGLQFLFEYFSETQRNKGNFPGRFSGRQFSNSRSEMNVSTLELGDSALYLCAGPGVTTNEKLFFGSGTQLSVL.

This chain links TRBV19 with TRBJ1-2; D is uncertain. The CDR3 sequence is 15 residues long. Germline CDR1 is LNHDA and CDR2 is SQIVND (reference sequence). V lost 0 bases and J lost 4, with 12 bases in between. CDR3 protein: CASSIDQNSLYGYTF. In DNA, the CDR3 is TGTGCCAGTAGTATAGATCAGAACAGCCTCTATGGCTACACCTTC.

A few counts support this clone. The chain has TRBV1 and TRBJ2-3; TRBD2, the table's D call, was not compared with the DNA. TRBV1 is given as a pseudogene. The CDR3 covers 18 residues. The CDR3 bases are TGCACCAGCAGTTTCGGACTAGCGGGGGGGCCTAGCACAGATACGCAGTATTTT. Its translation is CTSSFGLAGGPSTDTQYF.

This clone appeared a few times. The CDR3 protein is CASRSGGARETQYF. For the CDR3, the DNA is TGTGCCAGCAGGAGCGGGGGGGCCAGGGAGACCCAGTACTTC. The V call is TRBV6-5, the J call TRBJ2-5; 10 bases match TRBD2. The CDR3 is made up of 14 amino acids. Germline CDR1 reads MNHEY; CDR2 reads SVGAGI. V was clipped by 6 bases and J by 5 bases; unmatched bases: 6.

The gene calls are TRBV5-6 and TRBJ1-6, with D maybe TRBD1 (6 bases). The CDR3 spans 17 residues. CDR1 SGHDT and CDR2 YYEEEE come from the germline V gene. Trimming took 4 bases from V and 8 from J, leaving 22 bases between them. DNA of the CDR3: TGTGCCAGCAGCCCTCTGGGGGGGGCAGGGGTTTATTCACCCCTCCACTTT. Translated: CASSPLGGAGVYSPLHF.

The chain combines TRBV15 with TRBJ2-7; tentative D call: TRBD1 (6 bases). Germline values: CDR1 LNHNV, CDR2 YYDKDF (reference sequence). The germline V and J ends were trimmed by 1 base and 4 bases, with 11 bases remaining between them. The length of the CDR3 is 14 residues. The CDR3 sequence: CATSRGTEPYEQYF. The CDR3 DNA sequence: TGTGCCACCAGCAGAGGGACAGAGCCGTACGAGCAGTACTTC.

V is TRBV9 and J is TRBJ1-2, with TRBD1 as a possible D gene (6 bases). Germline V gene sequence: CDR1 SGDLS, CDR2 YYNGEE. This CDR3 has 18 residues. V lost 0 bases and J 2 bases, leaving 20 bases between the germline ends. This chain's CDR3 is CASSVGVRPGHLNYGYTF. The DNA of the CDR3 is TGTGCCAGCAGCGTAGGAGTACGACCGGGACACCTAAACTATGGCTACACCTTC.

The CDR3 spells CASSQGTGGYTEAFF. The CDR3 nucleotides read TGTGCCAGCAGCCAAGGGACAGGGGGCTATACTGAAGCTTTCTTT. The chain has TRBV4-2 and TRBJ1-1; 11 bases align to TRBD1. This CDR3 is 15 amino acids long. Germline CDR1 reads LGHNA; CDR2 reads YNFKEQ. Losses at the gene ends were 1 base for V and 5 bases for J; bases not matched to a gene: 3.

This clone was found a few times. In the same sample, other DNA sequences code for this CDR3. The chain recombines TRBV7-9 with TRBJ1-1; D is possibly TRBD1 (5 bases). Trimming took 2 bases from V and 0 from J, leaving 22 bases between them. CDR1 SEHNR and CDR2 FQNEAQ come from the germline V gene (reference sequence). The CDR3 length is 19 residues. CDR3 residues: CASSLYNVVRQSMNTEAFF. Written as DNA, the CDR3 is TGTGCCAGCAGCTTATACAATGTTGTGAGACAGAGCATGAACACTGAAGCTTTCTTT.

The V call is TRBV6-4, the J call TRBJ1-2; 10 bases map to TRBD1. The V gene end was trimmed by 5 bases and the J gene end by 8 bases; junction bases not matched to a gene: 11. The CDR3 has 15 amino acids. Germline loops: CDR1 MRHNA, CDR2 SNTAGT. CDR3 nucleotides: TGTGCCAGCAGTCAACGGAGGACAGGGGGTAACGGCTACACCTTC. Translation gives CASSQRRTGGNGYTF.

The chain employs TRBV9 and TRBJ2-7, with 10 nucleotides matching TRBD2. Germline CDR1 and CDR2: SGDLS and YYNGEE. J gave up 5 bases and V 3 bases, and 8 bases lay outside the gene matches. The CDR3 extends over 15 amino acids. CDR3 DNA: TGTGCCAGCAGCGCACCCGGGACTAGCGCCCACGAGCAGTACTTC. Translation: CASSAPGTSAHEQYF.

The rearrangement links TRBV29-1 to TRBJ1-5; D call uncertain. The germline CDR1 and CDR2 sequences are SQVTM and ANQGSEA. This CDR3 contains 13 residues. Trimming cost V 4 bases and J 0 bases, with 7 bases left between them. The CDR3 here is CSVGHYSNQPQHF. CDR3 coding DNA: TGCAGCGTTGGGCATTATAGCAATCAGCCCCAGCATTTT.

This sequence joins TRBV29-1 and TRBJ2-3, with 9 positions matching TRBD1. The germline V gene encodes CDR1 SQVTM and CDR2 ANQGSEA. The CDR3 runs 18 residues. Trimming at V came to 7 bases and at J to 1 base, leaving 18 bases not matched to a gene. In DNA form, the CDR3 reads TGCAGCGCCGTCGGCCAACAGGAGCGGACAGGGGGCACAGATACGCAGTATTTT. Its protein is CSAVGQQERTGGTDTQYF.

The chain links TRBV6-5 to TRBJ1-3; the D is unclear. The CDR3 covers 11 residues. Per the germline V gene, CDR1 is MNHEY and CDR2 is SVGAGI. V was cut by 11 bases and J by 0 bases, with 5 bases left in between. CDR3 residues: CAVDSGNTIYF. The CDR3 DNA reads as TGTGCCGTAGACTCTGGAAACACCATATATTTT.

The DNA of the CDR3 is TGTGCTAGTGCCTCGGACAAATCGGACTACGAGCAGTACTTC. Protein sequence: CASASDKSDYEQYF. The J gene is TRBJ2-7, the V gene TRBV12-5; a weak D match, TRBD1 (5 bases). CDR1 is LGHNT, CDR2 FRNRAP, per germline. Deletions cut 7 bases from V and 3 bases from J, with 16 bases between. The CDR3 is 14 residues long. The full variable domain, its missing parts supplied by reference TRBV12-5 and TRBJ2-7, is DARVTQTPRHKVTEMGQEVTMRCQPILGHNTVFWYRQTMMQGLELLAYFRNRAPLDDSGMPKDRFSAEMPDATLATLKIQPSEPRDSAVYFCASASDKSDYEQYFGPGTRLTVT.

The chain links TRBV27 to TRBJ2-1; 12 bases are a match to TRBD2. Germline V lookup: CDR1 MNHEY, CDR2 SMNVEV (reference sequence). The CDR3 is 14 residues long. V shed 5 bases, J shed 14 bases, and the junction held 10 bases outside the gene matches. CDR3 sequence: CASSPWTSGAQEFF. DNA for the CDR3: TGTGCCAGCAGTCCCTGGACTAGCGGGGCCCAGGAGTTCTTC.